What follows are 8 T cell receptor beta chains derived from one specimen sequenced in a study of beta chain features in type 1 diabetes. Reverse transcribing all isolated RNA meant expressed TCRB transcripts were sequenced. The table came from immunoSEQ multiplex PCR; TCRdb's copy has only in-frame clones and leaves some out. This table holds approximately 730,000 clones, around 15% found once. Study-wide findings and caveats: TCRB CDR3s were moderately but significantly shorter in Type 1 diabetes patients in all four CD4+ subsets.

Which antigens these TCRs recognize remains unknown. The sample consisted of naive CD4+ T cells from blood. Receptors were obtained from a man aged 18-30 years with type 1 diabetes.

V gene TRBV5-1 combines with J gene TRBJ2-1, with D unresolved. The germline V gene has CDR1 SGHRS and CDR2 YFSETQ. The CDR3 is 15 residues long. V was pared by 0 bases and J by 4 bases, with 11 bases between. CDR3 sequence reads: CASSLASGLYNEQFF. The CDR3, as DNA: TGCGCCAGCAGCTTGGCCTCAGGCTTGTACAATGAGCAGTTCTTC.

This clone occurred a few times. The V call is TRBV5-4, the J call TRBJ2-3; TRBD1 matches at 10 bases. This CDR3 spans 16 amino acids. The J segment lost 5 bases and the V segment lost 6 bases, leaving 12 bases of the junction unmatched. Per germline, CDR1 SGHNT and CDR2 YYREEE (reference sequence). The CDR3 coding sequence is TGTGCCAGCACCACGCCTGACAGGGGGCCGGGAGATACGCAGTATTTT. Encoded protein: CASTTPDRGPGDTQYF.

V usage is TRBV25-1 and J usage is TRBJ2-1, with 13 bases that match TRBD2. The CDR3 length is 17 residues. Looked up from germline, CDR1 is MGHDK and CDR2 is SYGVNS. The junction had 11 bases not matched to a gene; V was cut back by 8 bases and J by 4 bases. The CDR3 DNA follows: TGTGCCAGCTCCACCTACACTAGCGGGGGGGCGTACAATGAGCAGTTCTTC. Translating it yields CASSTYTSGGAYNEQFF.

The chain is built from TRBV29-1 and TRBJ2-1, with D unresolved. This CDR3 is 13 amino acids long. V was cut by 3 bases and J by 1 base, with 7 bases left in between. Looked up from germline, CDR1 is SQVTM and CDR2 is ANQGSEA. CDR3 nucleotide sequence: TGCAGCGTTGATAAGGGTTCCTACAATGAGCAGTTCTTC. Translated, it gives CSVDKGSYNEQFF.

The chain joins TRBV30 to TRBJ1-3; D gene unclear. V gave up 5 bases and J gave up 9 bases, with 17 bases separating them. The germline gives CDR1 GTSNPN, CDR2 SVGIG (reference sequence). The CDR3 is 13 residues long. In DNA form, the CDR3 reads TGTGCCTGGGGACCCGGAGACCCCGGCACCATATATTTT. It yields the protein CAWGPGDPGTIYF.

The chain couples TRBV5-6 to TRBJ1-1; D gene ambiguous. The germline CDR1 and CDR2 sequences are SGHDT and YYEEEE. The CDR3 loop spans 13 amino acids. Between the trimmed V and J ends, which lost 1 base and 12 bases, there was a span of 16 bases. CDR3 region: CASSLKAGSISFF. Written as DNA, the CDR3 is TGTGCCAGCAGCTTGAAGGCGGGATCCATCTCTTTCTTT.

The chain joins TRBV29-1 to TRBJ1-1; 7 nucleotides line up with TRBD1. CDR1 and CDR2 (germline): SQVTM, ANQGSEA. The CDR3 contains 13 residues. Trimming at V came to 6 bases and at J to 3 bases, leaving 7 bases not matched to a gene. The CDR3 reads CSVPGRGDTEAFF. For the CDR3, the DNA is TGCAGCGTCCCCGGCAGGGGGGACACTGAAGCTTTCTTT.

The gene calls are TRBV30 and TRBJ2-2; 7 bases map to TRBD1. Trimming removed 8 bases from V and 1 base from J; junction bases left unmatched: 7. Germline values: CDR1 GTSNPN, CDR2 SVGIG (reference sequence). The CDR3 runs to 14 residues. CDR3 DNA sequence: TGTGCCCGCACCGGGACAGAGAACACCGGGGAGCTGTTTTTT. Protein sequence: CARTGTENTGELFF.